A selection of T cell receptor beta chains follows, all from one sample in a study of shared clonotypes between healthy human individuals. The protocol was immunoSEQ multiplex PCR, while the TCRdb copy is restricted to in-frame clones and leaves out a portion. In the table there are over a million clones, roughly 80% of which are singletons. The material sequenced was memory CD4+ T cells sorted from blood. The receptors originated from a man younger than 35 in good health. CDR3s include the opening cysteine and the closing phenylalanine or tryptophan. D genes are given only for firm matches. A clone size is listed for some rows: how often the clone was seen (once, few, many), or a class if it is expanded.

TRBJ1-2	-	-	TRBV18	TGTGCCAGCTCACCATCAGTCCAGGGCGTCTTAGGCTACACCTTC	CASSPSVQGVLGYTF
TRBJ1-1	-	-	TRBV5-1	TGCGCCAGCAGCTTAAAGGGGGGCACTGAAGCTTTCTTT	CASSLKGGTEAFF
TRBJ1-6	-	-	TRBV5-6	TGTGCCAGCAGCATAAACTGGGAATCACCCCTCCACTTT	CASSINWESPLHF
TRBJ2-5	TRBD2	-	TRBV7-3	TGTGCCAGCAGCCCCGGGACTAGCCAAGAGACCCAGTACTTC	CASSPGTSQETQYF
TRBJ2-2	-	-	TRBV28	TGTGCCAGCAGTTTATTTCCAGCACTGAACACCGGGGAGCTGTTTTTT	CASSLFPALNTGELFF
TRBJ2-5	TRBD2	-	TRBV7-6	TGTGCCAGCAGCTTAGCTCCTAGCGGGGGTCAAGAGACCCAGTACTTC	CASSLAPSGGQETQYF
TRBJ1-1	-	-	TRBV28	TGTGCCAGCAGTTTTGGGGAGGAGACACCGAACACTGAAGCTTTCTTT	CASSFGEETPNTEAFF
TRBJ2-3	-	-	TRBV30	TGTGCCTGGAGATTGCGGGGCACAGATACGCAGTATTTT	CAWRLRGTDTQYF
TRBJ1-4	-	-	TRBV28	TGTGCCAGCAGTCCCCCTCTAGGAACAACTAATGAAAAACTGTTTTTT	CASSPPLGTTNEKLFF
TRBJ2-7	TRBD1	-	TRBV5-1	TGCGCCAGCAGCCACGGGACAGGGGCCTACGAGCAGTACTTC	CASSHGTGAYEQYF
TRBJ2-3	TRBD2	-	TRBV6-5	TGTGCCAGCAGTCCCAGACTAGCGGGAGGGCCAATGCAGTATTTT	CASSPRLAGGPMQYF
TRBJ2-1	-	few	TRBV29-1	TGCAGCGTTGAGGACGACCTCGACGCCCTTCAGTTCTTC	CSVEDDLDALQFF
TRBJ2-7	TRBD2	-	TRBV10-3	TGTGCCATCAGTGCCCCTCCGGGACTAGCGGGGGCCTACGAGCAGTACTTC	CAISAPPGLAGAYEQYF
TRBJ2-7	TRBD2	-	TRBV13	TGTGCCAGCATGCGGGGGGCCTTGTACGAGCAGTACTTC	CASMRGALYEQYF
TRBJ2-3	-	-	TRBV11-2	TGTGCCAGCAGCTTAGACCATCGGGCCCCTGGGGAAGATACGCAGTATTTT	CASSLDHRAPGEDTQYF
TRBJ1-1	TRBD1	-	TRBV5-4	TGTGCCAGCAGCTTAGTGGGGGAGGGGGCGAGGCGGGCAGCTTTCTTT	CASSLVGEGARRAAFF
TRBJ1-1	-	-	TRBV6-1	TGTGCCAGCTGGGGGAGGTCGGGCTCCGAAGCTTTCTTT	CASWGRSGSEAFF
TRBJ1-2	-	few	TRBV19	TGTGCCAGTAGTCCACGGGACTCGGTGGGCTATGGCTACACCTTC	CASSPRDSVGYGYTF
TRBJ2-7	TRBD1	-	TRBV14	TGTGCCAGCAGCGTACAGGACAGGGGCTACGAGCAGTACTTC	CASSVQDRGYEQYF
TRBJ1-2	-	-	TRBV5-6	TGTGCCAGCAGCTTGGTGGGGGGCGCAAATGGCTACACCTTC	CASSLVGGANGYTF